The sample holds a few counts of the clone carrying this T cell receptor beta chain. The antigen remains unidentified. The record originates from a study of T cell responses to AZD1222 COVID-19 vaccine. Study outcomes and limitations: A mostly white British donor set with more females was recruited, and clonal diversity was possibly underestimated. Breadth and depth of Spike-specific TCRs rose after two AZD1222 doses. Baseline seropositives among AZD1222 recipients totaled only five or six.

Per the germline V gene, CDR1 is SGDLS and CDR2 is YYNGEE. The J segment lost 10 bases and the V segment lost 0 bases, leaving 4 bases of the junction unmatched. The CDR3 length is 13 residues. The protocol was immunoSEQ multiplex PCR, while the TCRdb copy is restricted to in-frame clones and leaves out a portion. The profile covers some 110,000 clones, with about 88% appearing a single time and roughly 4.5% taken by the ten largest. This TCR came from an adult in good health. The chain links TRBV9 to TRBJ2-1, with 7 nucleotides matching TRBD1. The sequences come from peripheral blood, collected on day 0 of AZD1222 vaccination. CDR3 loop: CASSVEGAGEQFF. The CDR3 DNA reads TGTGCCAGCAGCGTAGAGGGGGCAGGGGAGCAGTTCTTC.